Only one count was recorded for the clone carrying this T cell receptor (beta chain). Its target is not known. The data were taken from a study of Ad26.COV2.S vaccination and SARS-CoV-2 variants. The V and J ends lost 3 bases and 8 bases respectively, with 16 bases between them. The CDR3 runs 15 residues. The germline V gene encodes CDR1 KGHSH and CDR2 LQKENI. Treatment specified: around 19 received Ad26.COV2.S at low or high dose, single or two shots; about 5 received placebo; per-sample allocation not given. On day 63 after the first injection, vaccine and placebo recipients gave samples. Study-level results: The placebo group had lower spike-specific TCR breadth than the vaccine recipients did.

Assay used: immunoSEQ multiplex PCR; TCRdb lists only in-frame clones, some missing. The data hold hundreds of thousands of clones, with roughly 91% observed a single time. The chain couples TRBV18 to TRBJ1-4; D is perhaps TRBD1 (6 bases). The source is a person aged 18-60 years who received the Ad26.COV2.S COVID-19 vaccine or a placebo. The sample here was peripheral blood, taken in a trial of Ad26.COV2.S vaccine versus placebo. DNA of the CDR3: TGTGCCAGCTCACCCGAGAGGGGGGGAGACGAAAAACTGTTTTTT. Translated: CASSPERGGDEKLFF. Looking up the rest from reference TRBV18 and TRBJ1-4 gives the full variable domain: NAGVMQNPRHLVRRRGQEARLRCSPMKGHSHVYWYRQLPEEGLKFMVYLQKENIIDESGMPKERFSAEFPKEGPSILRIQQVVRGDSAAYFCASSPERGGDEKLFFGSGTQLSVL.